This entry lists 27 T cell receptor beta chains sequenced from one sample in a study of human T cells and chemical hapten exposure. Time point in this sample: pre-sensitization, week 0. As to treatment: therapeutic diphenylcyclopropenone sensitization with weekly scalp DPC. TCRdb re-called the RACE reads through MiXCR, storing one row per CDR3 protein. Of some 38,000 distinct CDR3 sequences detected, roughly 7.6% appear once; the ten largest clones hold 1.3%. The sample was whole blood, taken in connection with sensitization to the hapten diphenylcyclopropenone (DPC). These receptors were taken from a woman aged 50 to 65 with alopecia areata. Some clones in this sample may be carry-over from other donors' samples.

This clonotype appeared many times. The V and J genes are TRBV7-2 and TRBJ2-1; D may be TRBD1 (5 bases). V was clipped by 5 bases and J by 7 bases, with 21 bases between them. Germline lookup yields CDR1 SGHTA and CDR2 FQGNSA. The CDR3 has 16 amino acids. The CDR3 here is CASSPLRLRTMNEQFF. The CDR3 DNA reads TGTGCCAGCAGCCCGTTAAGGCTTAGGACAATGAATGAGCAGTTCTTC.

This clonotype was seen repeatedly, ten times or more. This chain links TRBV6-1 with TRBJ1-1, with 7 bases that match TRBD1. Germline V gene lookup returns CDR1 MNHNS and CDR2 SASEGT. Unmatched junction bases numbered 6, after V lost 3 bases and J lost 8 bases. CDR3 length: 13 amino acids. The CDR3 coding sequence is TGTGCCAGCAGTGACCGACAGGGAATGGAAGCTTTCTTT. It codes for CASSDRQGMEAFF.

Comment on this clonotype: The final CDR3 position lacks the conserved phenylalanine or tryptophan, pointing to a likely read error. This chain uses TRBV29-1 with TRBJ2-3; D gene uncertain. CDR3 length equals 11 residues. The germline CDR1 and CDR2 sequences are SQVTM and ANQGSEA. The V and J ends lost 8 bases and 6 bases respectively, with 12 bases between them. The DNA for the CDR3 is TGCAGCCCAACTCACCTTGATACGCAGTATTTA. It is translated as CSPTHLDTQYL.

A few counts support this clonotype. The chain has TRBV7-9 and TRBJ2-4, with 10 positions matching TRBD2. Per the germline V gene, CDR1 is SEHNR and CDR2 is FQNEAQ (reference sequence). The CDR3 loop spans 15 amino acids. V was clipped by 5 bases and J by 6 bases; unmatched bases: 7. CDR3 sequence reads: CASSRTSGASNIQYF. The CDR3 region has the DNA TGTGCCAGCAGCCGAACTAGCGGGGCCTCAAACATTCAGTACTTC. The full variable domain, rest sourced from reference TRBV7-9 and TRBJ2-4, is DTGVSQNPRHKITKRGQNVTFRCDPISEHNRLYWYRQTLGQGPEFLTYFQNEAQLEKSRLLSDRFSAERPKGSFSTLEIQRTEQGDSAMYLCASSRTSGASNIQYFGAGTRLSVL.

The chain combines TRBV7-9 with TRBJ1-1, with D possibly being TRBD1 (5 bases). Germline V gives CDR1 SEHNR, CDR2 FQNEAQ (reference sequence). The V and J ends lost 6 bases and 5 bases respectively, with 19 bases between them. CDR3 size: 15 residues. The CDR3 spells CASSPVGREGTEAFF. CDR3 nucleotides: TGTGCCAGCAGTCCGGTCGGCAGGGAGGGGACTGAAGCTTTCTTT.

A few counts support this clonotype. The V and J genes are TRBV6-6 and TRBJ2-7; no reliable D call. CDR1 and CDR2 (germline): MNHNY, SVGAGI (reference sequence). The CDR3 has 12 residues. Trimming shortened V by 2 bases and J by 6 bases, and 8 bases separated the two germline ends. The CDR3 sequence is CASSYRVIEQYF. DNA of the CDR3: TGTGCCAGCAGTTACCGGGTAATCGAGCAGTACTTC.

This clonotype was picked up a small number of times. CDR3 in amino acids: CASSLGGRGDEQFF. The CDR3 nucleotides read TGTGCCAGCAGCTTAGGGGGGCGCGGGGATGAGCAGTTCTTC. This sequence joins TRBV7-2 and TRBJ2-1; D possibly uses TRBD1 or TRBD2 (6 bases each). Germline values: CDR1 SGHTA, CDR2 FQGNSA. Trimming took 1 base from V and 8 from J, leaving 12 bases between them. CDR3 length: 14 amino acids. The full variable domain, rest sourced from reference TRBV7-2 and TRBJ2-1, is GAGVSQSPSNKVTEKGKDVELRCDPISGHTALYWYRQSLGQGLEFLIYFQGNSAPDKSGLPSDRFSAERTGGSVSTLTIQRTQQEDSAVYLCASSLGGRGDEQFFGPGTRLTVL.

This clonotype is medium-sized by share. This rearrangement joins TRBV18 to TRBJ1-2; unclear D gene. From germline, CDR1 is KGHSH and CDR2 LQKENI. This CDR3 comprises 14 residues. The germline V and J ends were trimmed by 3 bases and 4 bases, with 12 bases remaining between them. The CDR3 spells CASSPSANSYGYTF. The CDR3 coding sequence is TGTGCCAGCTCACCGTCCGCCAACAGCTATGGCTACACCTTC.

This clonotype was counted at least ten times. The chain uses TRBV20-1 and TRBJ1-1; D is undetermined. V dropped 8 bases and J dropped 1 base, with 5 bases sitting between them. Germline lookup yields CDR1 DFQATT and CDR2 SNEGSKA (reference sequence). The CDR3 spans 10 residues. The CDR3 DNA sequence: TGCAGTTTTGCGAACACTGAAGCTTTCTTT. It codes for CSFANTEAFF.

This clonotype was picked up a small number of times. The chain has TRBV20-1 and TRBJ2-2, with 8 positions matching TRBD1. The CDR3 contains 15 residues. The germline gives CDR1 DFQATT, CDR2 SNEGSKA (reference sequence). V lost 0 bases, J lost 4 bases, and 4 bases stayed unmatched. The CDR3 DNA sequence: TGCAGTGCTAGAGAATCCGGGACAGGCACCGGGGAGCTGTTTTTT. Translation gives CSARESGTGTGELFF.

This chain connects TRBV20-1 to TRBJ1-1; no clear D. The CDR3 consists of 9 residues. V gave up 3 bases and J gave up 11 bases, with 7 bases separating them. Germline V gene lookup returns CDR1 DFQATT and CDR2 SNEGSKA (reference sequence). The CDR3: CSASPGAFF. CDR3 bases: TGCAGTGCTAGTCCGGGCGCTTTCTTT.

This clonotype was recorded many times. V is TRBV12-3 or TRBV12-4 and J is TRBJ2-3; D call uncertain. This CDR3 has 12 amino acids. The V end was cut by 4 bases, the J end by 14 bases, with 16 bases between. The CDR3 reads CASSSSSPVPYF. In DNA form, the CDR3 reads TGTGCCAGCAGTTCTAGTTCCCCAGTGCCGTATTTT.

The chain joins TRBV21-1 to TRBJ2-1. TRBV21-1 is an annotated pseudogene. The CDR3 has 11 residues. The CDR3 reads CASSIRNEQFF. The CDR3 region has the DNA TGTGCCAGCAGCATAAGGAATGAGCAGTTCTTC.

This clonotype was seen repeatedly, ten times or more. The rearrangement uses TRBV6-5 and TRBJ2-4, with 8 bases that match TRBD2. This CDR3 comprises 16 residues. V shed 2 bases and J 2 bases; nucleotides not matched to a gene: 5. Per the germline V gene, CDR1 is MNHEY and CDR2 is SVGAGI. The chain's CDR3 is CASSYIAGGTKNIQYF. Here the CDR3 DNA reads TGTGCCAGCAGTTACATTGCGGGAGGTACCAAAAACATTCAGTACTTC.

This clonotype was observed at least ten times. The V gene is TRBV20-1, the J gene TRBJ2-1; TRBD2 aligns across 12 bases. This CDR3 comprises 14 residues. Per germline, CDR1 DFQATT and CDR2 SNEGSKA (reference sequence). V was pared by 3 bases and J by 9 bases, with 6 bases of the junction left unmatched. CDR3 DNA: TGCAGTGCTAGGATACGACTAGCGGGAGTTGAGCAGTTCTTC. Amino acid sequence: CSARIRLAGVEQFF.

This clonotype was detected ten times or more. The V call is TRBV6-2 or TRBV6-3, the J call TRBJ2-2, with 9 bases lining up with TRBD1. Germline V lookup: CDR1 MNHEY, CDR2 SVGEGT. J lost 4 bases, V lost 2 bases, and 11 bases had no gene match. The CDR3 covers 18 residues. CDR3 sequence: CASSYPPGTGMGTGELFF. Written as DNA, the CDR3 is TGTGCCAGCAGTTACCCCCCCGGGACAGGGATGGGCACCGGGGAGCTGTTTTTT.

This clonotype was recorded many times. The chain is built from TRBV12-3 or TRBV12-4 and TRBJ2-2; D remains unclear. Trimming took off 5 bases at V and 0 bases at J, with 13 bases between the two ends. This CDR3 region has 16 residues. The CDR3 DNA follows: TGTGCCAGCAGTGGGGATCTATTTGCGAACACCGGGGAGCTGTTTTTT. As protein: CASSGDLFANTGELFF.

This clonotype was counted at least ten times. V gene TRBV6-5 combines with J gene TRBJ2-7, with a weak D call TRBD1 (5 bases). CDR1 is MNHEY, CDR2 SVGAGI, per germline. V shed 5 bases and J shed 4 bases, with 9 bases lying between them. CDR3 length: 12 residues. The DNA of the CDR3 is TGTGCCAGCAGTCGCGACAGTTACGAGCAGTACTTC. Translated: CASSRDSYEQYF.

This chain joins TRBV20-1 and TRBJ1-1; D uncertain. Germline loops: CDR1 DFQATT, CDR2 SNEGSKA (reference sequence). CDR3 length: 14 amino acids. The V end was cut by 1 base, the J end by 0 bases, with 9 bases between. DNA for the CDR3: TGCAGTGCTAGAGGTTTTGGTATGAACACTGAAGCTTTCTTT. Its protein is CSARGFGMNTEAFF.

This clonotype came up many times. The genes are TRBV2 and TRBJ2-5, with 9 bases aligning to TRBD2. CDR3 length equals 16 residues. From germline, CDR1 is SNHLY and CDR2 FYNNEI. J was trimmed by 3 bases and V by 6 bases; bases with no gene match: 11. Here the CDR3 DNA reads TGTGCCAGCAGCGCCACCCGGACTAGCGAGAAAGAGACCCAGTACTTC. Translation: CASSATRTSEKETQYF. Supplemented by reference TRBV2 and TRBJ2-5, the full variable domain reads EPEVTQTPSHQVTQMGQEVILRCVPISNHLYFYWYRQILGQKVEFLVSFYNNEISEKSEIFDDQFSVERPDGSNFTLKIRSTKLEDSAMYFCASSATRTSEKETQYFGPGTRLLVL.

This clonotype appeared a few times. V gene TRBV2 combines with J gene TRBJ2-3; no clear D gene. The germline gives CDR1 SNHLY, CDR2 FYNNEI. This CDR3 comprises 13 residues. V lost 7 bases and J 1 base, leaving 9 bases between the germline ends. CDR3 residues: CASTKDGTDTQYF. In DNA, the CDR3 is TGTGCCAGCACTAAGGACGGCACAGATACGCAGTATTTT.

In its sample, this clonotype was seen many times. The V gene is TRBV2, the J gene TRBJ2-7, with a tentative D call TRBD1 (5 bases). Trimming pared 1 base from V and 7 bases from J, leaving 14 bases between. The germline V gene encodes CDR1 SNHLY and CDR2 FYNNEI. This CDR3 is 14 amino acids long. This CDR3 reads CASSEDRPPKEQYF. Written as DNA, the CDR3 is TGTGCCAGCAGTGAAGACAGGCCACCTAAGGAGCAGTACTTC.

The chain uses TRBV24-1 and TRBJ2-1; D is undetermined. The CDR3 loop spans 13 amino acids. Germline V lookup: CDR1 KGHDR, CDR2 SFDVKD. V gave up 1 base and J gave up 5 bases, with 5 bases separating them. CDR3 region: CATSDFRNNEQFF. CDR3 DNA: TGTGCCACCAGTGATTTCCGGAACAATGAGCAGTTCTTC.

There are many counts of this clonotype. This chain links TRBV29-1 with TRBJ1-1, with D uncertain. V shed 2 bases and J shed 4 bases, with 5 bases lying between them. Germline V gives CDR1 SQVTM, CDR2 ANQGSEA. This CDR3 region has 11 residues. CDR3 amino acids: CSVEWGTEAFF. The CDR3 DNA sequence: TGCAGCGTTGAATGGGGCACTGAAGCTTTCTTT.

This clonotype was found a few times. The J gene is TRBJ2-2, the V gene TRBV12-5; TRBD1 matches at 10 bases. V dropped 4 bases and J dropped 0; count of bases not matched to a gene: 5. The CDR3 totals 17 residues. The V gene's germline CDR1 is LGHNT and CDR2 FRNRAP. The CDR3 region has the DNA TGTGCTAGTGGTTCGGGACAGGGGCCCACGAACACCGGGGAGCTGTTTTTT. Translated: CASGSGQGPTNTGELFF.

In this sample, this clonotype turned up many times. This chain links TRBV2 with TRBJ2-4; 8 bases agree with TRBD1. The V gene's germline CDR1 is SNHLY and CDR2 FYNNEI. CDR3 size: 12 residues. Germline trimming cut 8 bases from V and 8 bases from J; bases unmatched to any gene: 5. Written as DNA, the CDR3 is TGTGCCAGCGGACAGGGTGGGGACATTCAGTACTTC. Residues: CASGQGGDIQYF.

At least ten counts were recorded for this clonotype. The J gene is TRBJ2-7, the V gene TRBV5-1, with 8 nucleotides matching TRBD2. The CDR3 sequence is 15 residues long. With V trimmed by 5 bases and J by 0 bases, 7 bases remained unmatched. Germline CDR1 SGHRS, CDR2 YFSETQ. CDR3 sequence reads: CASSPTSGVSYEQYF. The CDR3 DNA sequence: TGCGCCAGCAGTCCAACTAGCGGCGTCTCCTACGAGCAGTACTTC.